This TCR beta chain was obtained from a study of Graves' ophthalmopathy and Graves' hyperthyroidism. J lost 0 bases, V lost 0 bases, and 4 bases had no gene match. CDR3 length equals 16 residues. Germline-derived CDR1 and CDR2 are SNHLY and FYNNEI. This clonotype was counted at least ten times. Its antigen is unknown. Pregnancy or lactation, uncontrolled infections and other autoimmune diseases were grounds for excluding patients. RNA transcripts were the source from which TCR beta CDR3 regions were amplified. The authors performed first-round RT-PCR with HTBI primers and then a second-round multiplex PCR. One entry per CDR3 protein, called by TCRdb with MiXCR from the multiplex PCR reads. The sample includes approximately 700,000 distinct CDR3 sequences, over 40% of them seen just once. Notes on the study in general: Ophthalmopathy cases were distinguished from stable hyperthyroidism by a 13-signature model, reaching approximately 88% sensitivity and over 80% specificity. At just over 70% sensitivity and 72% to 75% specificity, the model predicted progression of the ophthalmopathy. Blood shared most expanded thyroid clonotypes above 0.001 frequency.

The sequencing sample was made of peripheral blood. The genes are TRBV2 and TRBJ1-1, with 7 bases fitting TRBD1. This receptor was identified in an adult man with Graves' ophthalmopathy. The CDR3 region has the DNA TGTGCCAGCAGTGAAGCGGACGGGACAGTGAACACTGAAGCTTTCTTT. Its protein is CASSEADGTVNTEAFF. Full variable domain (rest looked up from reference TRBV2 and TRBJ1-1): EPEVTQTPSHQVTQMGQEVILRCVPISNHLYFYWYRQILGQKVEFLVSFYNNEISEKSEIFDDQFSVERPDGSNFTLKIRSTKLEDSAMYFCASSEADGTVNTEAFFGQGTRLTVV.